This T cell receptor (beta chain) was identified during a study of Graves' ophthalmopathy and Graves' hyperthyroidism. General study points: Ophthalmopathy and stable hyperthyroidism were discriminated by a 13-signature model, with over 85% sensitivity and 81.08% specificity. In blood, most expanded thyroid clonotypes above 0.001 frequency were also detected.

The authors amplified TCR beta CDR3 regions, and they did so from RNA transcripts for repertoire sequencing. A first-round RT-PCR used HTBI primers, followed by a second-round multiplex PCR. Each CDR3 protein gets one entry after TCRdb re-called the multiplex PCR reads with MiXCR. The sample holds about 1.2 million distinct CDR3 sequences, about 36% seen once. V was clipped by 3 bases and J by 1 base, with 10 bases between them. CDR1 and CDR2 (germline): MRHNA, SNTAGT. CDR3 size: 16 residues. Aged 18 to 65, hyperthyroidism patients had new diagnoses of under 2 months' duration. Uncontrolled infections, pregnancy, lactation or other autoimmune diseases led to patient exclusion. This clonotype has just a few counts. Its matching antigen is unknown.

This TCR derives from an adult man with Graves' hyperthyroidism. The sequencing input was peripheral blood or thyroid tissue (not recorded which). This chain uses TRBV6-4 with TRBJ2-6, with D perhaps TRBD1 or TRBD2 (5 bases each). The CDR3, as DNA: TGTGCCAGCAGTGAGGACGGGACGTCTGGGGCCAACGTCCTGACTTTC. Translating gives CASSEDGTSGANVLTF.